This TCR beta chain was sequenced in a study of radiation and T cells in renal cell carcinoma. Study observations and caveats: Without pretreatment biopsies, baseline tumor clonotype presence was undetermined. In blood, top tumor clones expanded by 2 weeks, shrinking by 4.

Trimming shortened V by 0 bases and J by 4 bases, and 12 bases separated the two germline ends. The length of the CDR3 is 15 residues. In germline, CDR1 is WSHSY, CDR2 SAAADI. Repertoires were generated with immunoSEQ multiplex PCR, while TCRdb's copy carries only in-frame clones and drops some. Counted here are tens of thousands of clones, around 81% occurring once; the ten biggest clones make up roughly a tenth. With respect to this clone: The antigen is undetermined.

Time point denoted: blood 4 weeks post-SBRT, at nephrectomy. The treatment denotes: 15 Gy SBRT to primary tumor, nephrectomy 4 weeks later. Nephrectomy followed 15 Gy stereotactic body radiation by 4 weeks. Radiation-treated patients gave blood at baseline, week 2 and week 4. The chain combines TRBV10-2 with TRBJ1-1; D is unclear. The sample was blood, taken from a patient whose treatment included radiotherapy and nephrectomy. The receptor was isolated from a man between 50 and 59 years old with renal cell carcinoma. The CDR3 DNA reads TGCGCCAGCAGTGAGTCGGGCGGTTGGACCACTGAAGCTTTCTTT. As protein: CASSESGGWTTEAFF.